The sequence of this T cell receptor (beta chain) was determined in a study of cytomegalovirus exposure and HLA in healthy donors. Study as a whole: Early release data held around 82 million unique TCRs from HLA-typed donors.

The J segment lost 2 bases and the V segment lost 4 bases, leaving 4 bases of the junction unmatched. The germline V gene encodes CDR1 SGHTA and CDR2 FQGNSA. CDR3 size: 15 residues. Primers: 60 Vbeta forward and 13 Jbeta reverse. Assay used: immunoSEQ multiplex PCR; TCRdb lists only in-frame clones, some missing. The sample contains about 94,000 clones, around 69% of which appear only once. The sequence was obtained from a man in his thirties or forties in good health and CMV-seronegative. The specimen was PBMCs. V usage is TRBV7-2 and J usage is TRBJ1-3, with TRBD1 identical over 8 bases. Here the CDR3 DNA reads TGTGCCAGCAGCTCCGCGACAGGGGCTGGAAACACCATATATTTT. It encodes CASSSATGAGNTIYF.